This T cell receptor (beta chain) was retrieved from a study of shared clonotypes between healthy human individuals. General study points: The diversity represented, both genetic and in exposure history, was limited by few donors.

Germline V gives CDR1 SGHTS, CDR2 YDEGEE. The CDR3 is 15 amino acids. Concerning this clone: As yet, its antigen is unknown. Its ends do not fully match the called genes, so a read error is possible.

TCRdb keeps only in-frame clones here, not all; method: immunoSEQ multiplex PCR. Of hundreds of thousands of clones listed, over 75% are singletons. The material sequenced was memory CD8+ T cells sorted from blood. The subset here: CD45RO+ cells pooled with CCR7-negative TemRA cells. This receptor was obtained from a man between 18 and 29 years old in good health. This sequence joins TRBV5-8 and TRBJ2-1; 8 bases line up with TRBD2. The CDR3 spells CASSAGLASSNEQFF. As DNA, the CDR3 is TGTGCCAGCAGCGCTGGACTAGCATCCTCCAATGAGCAGTTCTTC.